A single sample is the source of the 32 T cell receptor beta chains below, sequenced in a study of T cells after yellow fever vaccination. TCRdb processed the 5' RACE reads anew with MiXCR; each CDR3 protein has one entry. The table shows about 120,000 distinct CDR3 sequences, with 7.2% occurring only once. The sequences come from CD4+ T cells sorted from PBMCs, collected around 45 days after the first yellow fever vaccination. Source of these receptors: a man younger than 35 who received the YFV17D yellow fever vaccine.

This clonotype came up many times. This chain uses TRBV25-1 with TRBJ1-2, with D perhaps TRBD1 (6 bases). The V end lost 6 bases, the J end lost 3 bases, and 14 bases lay between the germline ends. CDR3 length: 14 amino acids. From germline, CDR1 is MGHDK and CDR2 SYGVNS. CDR3 bases: TGTGCCAGCAGCCCCCGGGGGCAGTACTATGGCTACACCTTC. Translating it yields CASSPRGQYYGYTF.

This clonotype was seen many times. CDR3 amino acids: CASSKAKTVTDTQYF. The CDR3, as DNA: TGCGCCAGCAGCAAAGCCAAAACAGTAACAGATACGCAGTATTTT. V usage is TRBV4-3 and J usage is TRBJ2-3; D is uncertain. This CDR3 comprises 15 residues. Trimming took off 5 bases at V and 3 bases at J, with 15 bases between the two ends. Germline lookup yields CDR1 LGHNA and CDR2 YSLEER.

This clonotype came up many times. The gene calls are TRBV29-1 and TRBJ1-5, with D tentatively TRBD1 (5 bases). Per the germline V gene, CDR1 is SQVTM and CDR2 is ANQGSEA. The CDR3 sequence is 15 residues long. The V end was cut by 6 bases, the J end by 2 bases, with 17 bases between. The CDR3 DNA follows: TGCAGCGTCGGGATCGGGGCTTCGGGCAATCAGCCCCAGCATTTT. It is translated as CSVGIGASGNQPQHF.

This clonotype was counted many times. The chain employs TRBV29-1 and TRBJ1-4, with 8 bases aligning to TRBD1. This CDR3 comprises 13 residues. Germline V gives CDR1 SQVTM, CDR2 ANQGSEA. J lost 5 bases, V lost 4 bases, and 3 bases had no gene match. The CDR3 DNA reads as TGCAGCGTTGTTACAGGGGGGAATGAAAAACTGTTTTTT. Amino acid sequence: CSVVTGGNEKLFF. The full variable domain, completed using reference TRBV29-1 and TRBJ1-4, is SAVISQKPSRDICQRGTSLTIQCQVDSQVTMMFWYRQQPGQSLTLIATANQGSEATYESGFVIDKFPISRPNLTFSTLTVSNMSPEDSSIYLCSVVTGGNEKLFFGSGTQLSVL.

This clonotype was seen many times. The chain couples TRBV6-5 to TRBJ1-2, with 9 positions matching TRBD1. This CDR3 has 14 amino acids. V shed 6 bases, J shed 3 bases, and the junction held 5 bases outside the gene matches. Germline loops: CDR1 MNHEY, CDR2 SVGAGI. CDR3: CASRRTGGDYGYTF. In nucleotides, the CDR3 is TGTGCCAGCAGACGAACAGGGGGCGACTATGGCTACACCTTC.

This clonotype was counted a few times. The chain's CDR3 is CATSRTTGGTGDSPLHF. The CDR3 nucleotides are TGTGCCACCAGCAGAACCACCGGTGGGACAGGGGACTCACCCCTCCACTTT. The chain uses TRBV15 and TRBJ1-6, with 10 nucleotides matching TRBD1. The CDR3 has 17 residues. The V segment lost 2 bases and the J segment 10 bases; nucleotides outside the gene matches: 11. In germline, CDR1 is LNHNV, CDR2 YYDKDF (reference sequence).

This clonotype showed up just a few times. The chain couples TRBV20-1 to TRBJ2-5; either TRBD1 or TRBD2 may fit D (7 bases each). The CDR3 sequence is 15 residues long. Trimming stripped 2 bases from V and 2 bases from J, with 15 bases between. The germline gives CDR1 DFQATT, CDR2 SNEGSKA (reference sequence). CDR3 amino acids: CSARRGRGYQETQYF. The DNA for the CDR3 is TGCAGTGCTAGAAGGGGGCGGGGGTATCAAGAGACCCAGTACTTC.

This clonotype appeared many times. The chain carries TRBV20-1 and TRBJ1-5, with TRBD1 matching over 7 bases. The germline gives CDR1 DFQATT, CDR2 SNEGSKA (reference sequence). This CDR3 is 14 amino acids long. V shed 4 bases, J shed 0 bases, and the junction held 3 bases outside the gene matches. Here the CDR3 reads CSATDRNSNQPQHF. The CDR3 nucleotides are TGCAGTGCTACGGACAGGAATAGCAATCAGCCCCAGCATTTT.

With respect to this clonotype: This may stem from a read error, because a much larger clone lies one nucleotide away. The CDR3 spells CSVRRNSQETQYF. CDR3 coding DNA: TGCAGTGTTAGACGAAACAGCCAAGAGACCCAGTACTTC. The chain employs TRBV20-1 and TRBJ2-5; D is undetermined. Germline V lookup: CDR1 DFQATT, CDR2 SNEGSKA (reference sequence). The CDR3 has 13 residues.

With regard to this clonotype: This may be a read error, as it is one base from a much larger clone. The chain couples TRBV11-1 to TRBJ2-7, with a weak D call TRBD2 (5 bases). The length of the CDR3 is 14 residues. Germline CDR1 SGHAT, CDR2 FQDESV (reference sequence). The CDR3 sequence is CSSSLALRGSEQYF. Written as DNA, the CDR3 is TGTTCCAGCAGCTTAGCGCTTCGGGGATCCGAGCAGTACTTC.

Ten or more counts support this clonotype. The chain is built from TRBV10-3 and TRBJ1-5; the D gene is possibly TRBD1 (5 bases). The germline V gene encodes CDR1 ENHRY and CDR2 SYGVKD. This CDR3 contains 15 residues. Between the trimmed V and J ends, which lost 2 bases and 2 bases, there was a span of 10 bases. Here the CDR3 DNA reads TGTGCCATCAGTGAGGAAGGCAGGGGCAATCAGCCCCAGCATTTT. Protein product: CAISEEGRGNQPQHF.

Ten or more counts support this clonotype. The chain carries TRBV5-1 and TRBJ1-2; D is perhaps TRBD1 (6 bases). The germline V and J ends were trimmed by 3 bases and 4 bases, with 10 bases remaining between them. The CDR3 is 13 residues long. Germline CDR1 is SGHRS and CDR2 is YFSETQ. The CDR3 nucleotides read TGCGCCAGCAGCTCGGACAGCGGCTATGGCTACACCTTC. Its translation is CASSSDSGYGYTF. The variable domain in full, with the rest retrieved from reference TRBV5-1 and TRBJ1-2, is KAGVTQTPRYLIKTRGQQVTLSCSPISGHRSVSWYQQTPGQGLQFLFEYFSETQRNKGNFPGRFSGRQFSNSRSEMNVSTLELGDSALYLCASSSDSGYGYTFGSGTRLTVV.

As to this clonotype: A much larger clone is a single base away; this may be a read error. V is TRBV7-8 and J is TRBJ2-7, with TRBD1 matching 8 bases. Germline CDR1 is SGHVS and CDR2 is FQNEAQ. The CDR3 consists of 14 residues. J gave up 6 bases and V 4 bases, and 8 bases lay outside the gene matches. The CDR3 DNA reads as TGTGCCAGCAGCTCCCAGGGGGCGTGGTCCGAGCAGTACTTC. This codes for CASSSQGAWSEQYF.

This clonotype was detected ten times or more. The genes are TRBV6-5 and TRBJ2-3; the D is unclear. Looked up from germline, CDR1 is MNHEY and CDR2 is SVGAGI. CDR3 length: 14 amino acids. With 2 bases removed from V and 0 bases from J, the gap between germline ends came to 6 bases. CDR3 sequence reads: CASSYGKSTDTQYF. DNA for the CDR3: TGTGCCAGCAGTTACGGCAAGAGCACAGATACGCAGTATTTT.

This clonotype showed up many times. This chain links TRBV20-1 with TRBJ2-1; possibly TRBD1 or TRBD2 for D (5 bases each). The CDR3 runs to 13 residues. The germline V gene encodes CDR1 DFQATT and CDR2 SNEGSKA (reference sequence). Trimming removed 1 base at V and 5 bases at J, with 9 bases between. As DNA, the CDR3 is TGCAGTGCTAGAGGGGGGTGGGACAATGAGCAGTTCTTC. It codes for CSARGGWDNEQFF.

This clonotype showed up many times. The genes are TRBV11-3 and TRBJ2-1; D call uncertain. V lost 5 bases, J lost 2 bases, and 13 bases lay in between. CDR1 SGHNT and CDR2 YENEEA come from the germline V gene. The CDR3 contains 15 residues. The CDR3 spells CASSRRPATYNEQFF. DNA for the CDR3: TGTGCCAGCAGCCGGAGACCTGCCACCTACAATGAGCAGTTCTTC.

Many counts were recorded for this clonotype. At one boundary the junction diverges from the germline segment, which might be a read error. The chain links TRBV7-7 to TRBJ1-3, with D unclear. This CDR3 comprises 13 residues. Germline CDR1 reads SSHAT; CDR2 reads FNYEAQ (reference sequence). The CDR3 is CASSSSSGNTIYF. CDR3 DNA sequence: TGTGCTAGCAGCTCCTCCTCTGGAAACACCATATATTTT.

This clonotype showed up many times. In DNA, the CDR3 is TGTGCCAGCAGTCCACGTACCACACTCAACCCCCAGCATTTT. It encodes CASSPRTTLNPQHF. V and J are TRBV6-2 or TRBV6-3 and TRBJ1-5; D not resolved. Germline V gene data show CDR1 as MNHEY and CDR2 as SVGEGT. The CDR3 sequence is 14 residues long. Trimming took 5 bases from V and 10 from J, leaving 18 bases between them.

There are a few counts of this clonotype. This rearrangement joins TRBV20-1 to TRBJ2-7; possibly TRBD1 for D (8 bases). Between the trimmed V and J ends, which lost 5 bases and 6 bases, there was a span of 20 bases. The CDR3 loop spans 14 amino acids. In germline, CDR1 is DFQATT, CDR2 SNEGSKA (reference sequence). As DNA, the CDR3 is TGCAGTGCTGGGGGGGGACAGGAGATACCCGAGCAGTACTTC. Protein: CSAGGGQEIPEQYF.

This clonotype was picked up a small number of times. The chain joins TRBV20-1 to TRBJ1-2, with D possibly being TRBD1 (5 bases). This CDR3 region has 12 residues. Germline-derived CDR1 and CDR2 are DFQATT and SNEGSKA (reference sequence). Between the trimmed V and J ends, which lost 5 bases and 0 bases, there was a span of 7 bases. The CDR3 DNA reads TGCAGTGCTCTGACAGCTAACTATGGCTACACCTTC. This gives the protein CSALTANYGYTF.

This clonotype was seen repeatedly, ten times or more. The chain has TRBV10-2 and TRBJ1-1; D gene ambiguous. Deletions cut 2 bases from V and 1 base from J, with 5 bases between. The germline V gene encodes CDR1 WSHSY and CDR2 SAAADI. The CDR3 is made up of 13 amino acids. CDR3 amino acids: CASSEVGNTEAFF. In DNA form, the CDR3 reads TGCGCCAGCAGTGAGGTCGGGAACACTGAAGCTTTCTTT.

This clonotype has ten or more counts. The V call is TRBV29-1, the J call TRBJ1-5; TRBD1 matches at 7 bases. The V gene's germline CDR1 is SQVTM and CDR2 ANQGSEA. Trimming removed 6 bases from V and 0 bases from J; junction bases left unmatched: 8. This CDR3 has 15 amino acids. CDR3 coding DNA: TGCAGCGTCTCATTTGGGACAGCTAGCAATCAGCCCCAGCATTTT. It codes for CSVSFGTASNQPQHF. The full variable domain, rest sourced from reference TRBV29-1 and TRBJ1-5, is SAVISQKPSRDICQRGTSLTIQCQVDSQVTMMFWYRQQPGQSLTLIATANQGSEATYESGFVIDKFPISRPNLTFSTLTVSNMSPEDSSIYLCSVSFGTASNQPQHFGDGTRLSIL.

This CDR3 is CASSPGQRPGNTIYF. Here the CDR3 DNA reads TGCGCCAGCAGCCCCGGACAGAGGCCCGGAAACACCATATATTTT. This sequence joins TRBV4-3 and TRBJ1-3, with TRBD1 as a possible D gene (6 bases). Per germline, CDR1 LGHNA and CDR2 YSLEER. The CDR3 sequence is 15 residues long. V lost 4 bases, J lost 4 bases, and 14 bases lay in between.

In its sample, this clonotype was seen many times. The rearrangement links TRBV7-2 to TRBJ2-5; tentatively, D is TRBD2 (5 bases). The CDR3 has 14 residues. V lost 4 bases and J lost 0, with 9 bases in between. Germline CDR1 is SGHTA and CDR2 is FQGNSA. The CDR3 is CASSWTRDQETQYF. In DNA form, the CDR3 reads TGTGCCAGCAGCTGGACGAGGGACCAAGAGACCCAGTACTTC.

This clonotype was seen repeatedly, ten times or more. The chain is built from TRBV5-1 and TRBJ1-1; the match to TRBD1 covers 7 bases. With V trimmed by 1 base and J by 4 bases, 10 bases remained unmatched. From germline, CDR1 is SGHRS and CDR2 YFSETQ. The CDR3 sequence is 16 residues long. DNA for the CDR3: TGCGCCAGCAGCTTGATGAAGGGGGCGAGGGGCACTGAAGCTTTCTTT. As protein: CASSLMKGARGTEAFF.

This clonotype has ten or more counts. Germline and junction disagree at one end, which may indicate a read error. The chain joins TRBV7-7 to TRBJ2-3; 7 nucleotides align to TRBD1. The CDR3 is 15 residues long. Germline V CDR1 and CDR2: SSHAT, FNYEAQ (reference sequence). The CDR3: CASSLAGTGADTQYF. The CDR3 coding sequence is TGTGCTAGCAGCTTAGCTGGCACAGGGGCAGATACGCAGTATTTT.

This chain joins TRBV5-1 and TRBJ1-3; tentatively, D is TRBD1 (5 bases). The CDR3 is 15 residues long. V was clipped by 4 bases and J by 0 bases, with 11 bases between them. Germline assignment: CDR1 SGHRS and CDR2 YFSETQ. Written as DNA, the CDR3 is TGCGCCAGCAGCACGACAGCGAGCTCTGGAAACACCATATATTTT. The encoded protein is CASSTTASSGNTIYF.

This clonotype was seen many times. This chain joins TRBV12-5 and TRBJ2-1; D might be TRBD2 (7 bases). V gave up 0 bases and J gave up 6 bases, with 15 bases separating them. CDR3 length: 16 amino acids. From germline, CDR1 is LGHNT and CDR2 FRNRAP. DNA for the CDR3: TGTGCTAGTGGTTTGGTACTGGGGGGGCCGATCAATGAGCAGTTCTTC. It is translated as CASGLVLGGPINEQFF. The full variable domain, in which reference TRBV12-5 and TRBJ2-1 provide the parts outside the CDR3, is DARVTQTPRHKVTEMGQEVTMRCQPILGHNTVFWYRQTMMQGLELLAYFRNRAPLDDSGMPKDRFSAEMPDATLATLKIQPSEPRDSAVYFCASGLVLGGPINEQFFGPGTRLTVL.

In this sample, this clonotype turned up many times. The rearrangement links TRBV4-3 to TRBJ1-6; TRBD1 is a possible D gene (5 bases). This CDR3 is built from 17 residues. V was cut by 1 base and J by 6 bases, with 16 bases left in between. CDR1 and CDR2 (germline): LGHNA, YSLEER. The CDR3 is CASSQAGQLGVNSPLHF. CDR3 nucleotide sequence: TGCGCCAGCAGCCAAGCCGGCCAGCTGGGGGTTAATTCACCCCTCCACTTT.

This clonotype was counted ten times or more. This rearrangement joins TRBV12-3 or TRBV12-4 to TRBJ2-1; 7 bases are a match to TRBD1. V was pared by 4 bases and J by 7 bases, with 10 bases of the junction left unmatched. The length of the CDR3 is 15 residues. The CDR3 loop reads CASSSNRGEGNEQFF. DNA for the CDR3: TGTGCCAGCAGTTCCAACAGGGGTGAGGGGAATGAGCAGTTCTTC.

On this clonotype: A single base separates this from a much larger clone, so it may be a read error. The CDR3 loop reads CASCLAGGTSFANEQFF. CDR3 coding DNA: TGTGCCAGCTGTTTAGCGGGGGGGACTAGTTTCGCCAATGAGCAGTTCTTC. The J gene is TRBJ2-1, the V gene TRBV12-3 or TRBV12-4; 11 bases agree with TRBD2. CDR3 length equals 17 residues.

The table lists this clonotype with many counts. This chain links TRBV5-1 with TRBJ2-7; TRBD1 might be the D (6 bases). The CDR3 sequence is 14 residues long. The V end was cut by 4 bases, the J end by 2 bases, with 13 bases between. The germline V gene encodes CDR1 SGHRS and CDR2 YFSETQ. CDR3 sequence: CASSARTDTYEQYF. DNA for the CDR3: TGCGCCAGCAGCGCCCGGACAGACACCTACGAGCAGTACTTC.